These 7 T cell receptor beta chains originate from one sample sequenced in a study of T cell responses to AZD1222 COVID-19 vaccine. The protocol was immunoSEQ multiplex PCR, while the TCRdb copy is restricted to in-frame clones and leaves out a portion. Of 90,000 to 120,000 clones listed, about 89% were seen once; the top ten hold 6.2%. The material sequenced was peripheral blood, taken 28 days after the second AZD1222 dose. All receptors derive from an adult who received the AZD1222 COVID-19 vaccine.

In its sample, this clone was seen once. The chain links TRBV5-1 to TRBJ1-3; 7 nucleotides line up with TRBD1. The CDR3 is made up of 17 amino acids. Germline V gives CDR1 SGHRS, CDR2 YFSETQ. The ends lost 4 bases at V and 1 base at J; junction bases unmatched: 11. The CDR3 bases are TGCGCCAGCAGCGCCGGACAGGAGAGCTGGTCTGGAAACACCATATATTTT. Its translation is CASSAGQESWSGNTIYF. Complete variable domain (other parts from reference TRBV5-1 and TRBJ1-3): KAGVTQTPRYLIKTRGQQVTLSCSPISGHRSVSWYQQTPGQGLQFLFEYFSETQRNKGNFPGRFSGRQFSNSRSEMNVSTLELGDSALYLCASSAGQESWSGNTIYFGEGSWLTVV.

This chain links TRBV10-2 with TRBJ1-2, with a possible D match to TRBD1 (6 bases). The CDR3 is made up of 14 amino acids. The germline V gene encodes CDR1 WSHSY and CDR2 SAAADI. V lost 6 bases and J 4 bases, leaving 15 bases between the germline ends. CDR3 sequence (DNA): TGCGCCAGCAGCGCAGGACAGTTTAGCTATGGCTACACCTTC. Encoded protein: CASSAGQFSYGYTF.

In DNA form, the CDR3 reads TGCGCCAGCAGCCAAGAAGGTCTAGCGGGGGTCCCAGAGTACTTC. Translation gives CASSQEGLAGVPEYF. The chain carries TRBV4-1 and TRBJ2-7; the match to TRBD2 covers 10 bases. The V gene's germline CDR1 is MGHRA and CDR2 YSYEKL. The CDR3 totals 15 residues. The trim removed 0 bases at V and 11 bases at J, leaving 10 bases unmatched.

The chain couples TRBV2 to TRBJ1-5, with a possible D match to TRBD1 (5 bases). There are 15 residues in the CDR3. Per germline, CDR1 SNHLY and CDR2 FYNNEI. V was clipped by 8 bases and J by 1 base, with 15 bases between them. The CDR3 reads CASHATGVSNQPQHF. The CDR3 nucleotides read TGTGCCAGCCACGCGACGGGGGTAAGCAATCAGCCCCAGCATTTT.

The chain combines TRBV5-1 with TRBJ1-6, with no clear D. Trimming removed 1 base from V and 11 bases from J, with 10 bases in between. CDR1 and CDR2 from the germline V gene are SGHRS and YFSETQ. The CDR3 is 13 amino acids. The CDR3 loop is CASSLTGVPPLHF. The CDR3 bases are TGCGCCAGCAGCTTGACGGGAGTTCCACCCCTCCACTTT.

This clone appeared once. The V call is TRBV6-5, the J call TRBJ2-7; TRBD2 is a possible D gene (5 bases). The germline V gene encodes CDR1 MNHEY and CDR2 SVGAGI. There are 15 residues in the CDR3. The ends were cut back, 5 bases at V and 0 bases at J, with 14 bases in the middle. CDR3 in DNA: TGTGCCAGCAGTCGGACGGATGGAGGCTCCTACGAGCAGTACTTC. It is translated as CASSRTDGGSYEQYF.

The chain combines TRBV19 with TRBJ2-7; the D call may be TRBD1 or TRBD2 (5 bases each). CDR3 size: 15 residues. Trimming took off 2 bases at V and 0 bases at J, with 11 bases between the two ends. Germline values: CDR1 LNHDA, CDR2 SQIVND (reference sequence). Here the CDR3 reads CASSIRDRGSYEQYF. In nucleotides, the CDR3 is TGTGCCAGTAGTATAAGGGACCGGGGCTCCTACGAGCAGTACTTC.